This T cell receptor (beta chain) was captured in a study of OX40 agonist ivuxolimab in advanced cancers. Study-level information: Intravenous ivuxolimab was administered to patients every 2 weeks at 0.01 to 10 mg/kg.

Study-wide findings and caveats: In the 0.1-3.0 mg/kg groups, partial responders showed among the lowest expansion.

Profiled with immunoSEQ multiplex PCR; TCRdb holds only in-frame clones, not every one. The repertoire holds some 110,000 clones, less than 95% seen once, with 0.48% in the top ten. This clone has only one observation. Its target is not known. From germline, CDR1 is MNHEY and CDR2 SVGAGI. V lost 9 bases and J lost 4, with 10 bases in between. The CDR3 runs 13 residues. Material: CD4+ or CD8+ T cells sorted from blood, obtained in a trial of the OX40 agonist ivuxolimab. The V gene is TRBV6-5, the J gene TRBJ1-6; D may be TRBD1 (5 bases). The source of this sequence is an adult with an advanced solid tumor such as melanoma, head and neck, liver or kidney cancer. This CDR3 reads CARGDSYNSPLHF. The CDR3 DNA reads TGTGCCAGGGGGGACTCATATAATTCACCCCTCCACTTT.